The 10 T cell receptor beta chains given below trace back to one sample, sequenced in a study of CD4 T cells in relation to SARS-CoV-2 and coronaviruses. TCRdb's table, derived via immunoSEQ multiplex PCR, lists solely in-frame clones and lacks some. The sample holds 35,000 to 40,000 clones, 60% to 80% seen once. Which antigens these TCRs recognize remains unknown. Material for sequencing was memory CD4+ T cells from PBMCs, cultured in vitro. These receptors originate from an adult with COVID-19.

The chain is built from TRBV2 and TRBJ2-7; perhaps TRBD2 as D (5 bases). CDR3 length: 14 amino acids. V was trimmed by 7 bases and J by 0 bases, leaving 13 bases between them. Germline CDR1 and CDR2: SNHLY and FYNNEI. CDR3: CASIIGLLSYEQYF. The DNA of the CDR3 is TGTGCCAGCATAATAGGACTCCTCTCCTACGAGCAGTACTTC.

The chain employs TRBV5-1 and TRBJ1-2, with no clear D. The V and J ends lost 0 bases and 7 bases respectively, with 10 bases between them. The CDR3 has 13 residues. Looked up from germline, CDR1 is SGHRS and CDR2 is YFSETQ. The CDR3 reads CASSLVTSSGYTF. The CDR3 nucleotides are TGCGCCAGCAGCTTGGTGACATCTAGTGGCTACACCTTC.

This clone was seen a handful of times. This chain links TRBV4-1 with TRBJ2-7, with D maybe TRBD1 (6 bases). This CDR3 has 15 amino acids. CDR1 MGHRA and CDR2 YSYEKL come from the germline V gene. The V end was cut by 1 base, the J end by 3 bases, with 13 bases between. CDR3 in amino acids: CASSQAHFRGYEQYF. The CDR3 DNA is TGCGCCAGCAGCCAAGCCCATTTCAGGGGCTACGAGCAGTACTTC.

This chain uses TRBV4-3 with TRBJ2-5, with a tentative D call TRBD2 (6 bases). Trimming removed 0 bases at V and 5 bases at J, with 13 bases between. The CDR3 covers 15 residues. Germline CDR1 reads LGHNA; CDR2 reads YSLEER. The CDR3 loop reads CASSQDIGGRETQYF. CDR3 DNA: TGCGCCAGCAGCCAAGATATCGGGGGTCGGGAGACCCAGTACTTC.

The chain combines TRBV11-2 with TRBJ2-1; possible D gene TRBD1, 5 bases. Germline V lookup: CDR1 SGHAT, CDR2 FQNNGV. CDR3 length equals 14 residues. V was trimmed by 0 bases and J by 9 bases, leaving 12 bases between them. The CDR3 nucleotides are TGTGCCAGCAGCTTAGATAGGGTGCAGGGTGAGCAGTTCTTC. As protein: CASSLDRVQGEQFF.

The chain joins TRBV5-1 to TRBJ2-7, with D hard to call. The CDR3 runs to 14 residues. Germline assignment: CDR1 SGHRS and CDR2 YFSETQ. The germline V and J ends were trimmed by 2 bases and 2 bases, with 11 bases remaining between them. The CDR3 region is CASSLLVATYEQYF. The DNA for the CDR3 is TGCGCCAGCAGCTTATTAGTCGCCACCTACGAGCAGTACTTC.

This clone was seen a handful of times. The chain uses TRBV19 and TRBJ2-1; D may correspond to TRBD1 or TRBD2 (6 bases each). The V gene lost 5 bases and the J gene lost 3 bases, with 17 bases spanning the gap. CDR1 and CDR2 (germline): LNHDA, SQIVND (reference sequence). The CDR3 covers 16 residues. CDR3 in amino acids: CASSLGASGDYNEQFF. The DNA of the CDR3 is TGTGCCAGTAGTTTGGGGGCTTCGGGGGACTACAATGAGCAGTTCTTC. Combining the CDR3 with reference TRBV19 and TRBJ2-1 gives the whole variable domain DGGITQSPKYLFRKEGQNVTLSCEQNLNHDAMYWYRQDPGQGLRLIYYSQIVNDFQKGDIAEGYSVSREKKESFPLTVTSAQKNPTAFYLCASSLGASGDYNEQFFGPGTRLTVL.

This rearrangement joins TRBV7-6 to TRBJ2-5; D might be TRBD1 (6 bases). The ends were cut back, 6 bases at V and 3 bases at J, with 14 bases in the middle. The CDR3 is 14 residues long. CDR1 and CDR2 from the germline V gene are SGHVS and FNYEAQ. The CDR3 region has the DNA TGTGCCAGCAGAAACAGGGTGGGGGAAGAGACCCAGTACTTC. Translated: CASRNRVGEETQYF. Drawing the rest from reference TRBV7-6 and TRBJ2-5, the complete variable domain is GAGVSQSPRYKVTKRGQDVALRCDPISGHVSLYWYRQALGQGPEFLTYFNYEAQQDKSGLPNDRFSAERPEGSISTLTIQRTEQRDSAMYRCASRNRVGEETQYFGPGTRLLVL.

J is TRBJ2-2 and V is TRBV7-3; no clear D gene. The length of the CDR3 is 15 residues. Per the germline V gene, CDR1 is SGHTA and CDR2 is FQGTGA. V gave up 1 base and J gave up 6 bases, with 12 bases separating them. The CDR3 here is CASSLIPVPAGELFF. For the CDR3, the DNA is TGTGCCAGCAGCTTAATCCCGGTTCCCGCCGGGGAGCTGTTTTTT.

The chain employs TRBV5-1 and TRBJ1-5; a weak D match, TRBD1 (6 bases). Germline V lookup: CDR1 SGHRS, CDR2 YFSETQ. V lost 4 bases, J lost 6 bases, and 14 bases lay in between. The CDR3 runs to 14 residues. CDR3 bases: TGCGCCAGCAGCCCGGGGACCAGGGGTCAGCCCCAGCATTTT. This sequence encodes CASSPGTRGQPQHF. The full variable domain, completed using reference TRBV5-1 and TRBJ1-5, is KAGVTQTPRYLIKTRGQQVTLSCSPISGHRSVSWYQQTPGQGLQFLFEYFSETQRNKGNFPGRFSGRQFSNSRSEMNVSTLELGDSALYLCASSPGTRGQPQHFGDGTRLSIL.